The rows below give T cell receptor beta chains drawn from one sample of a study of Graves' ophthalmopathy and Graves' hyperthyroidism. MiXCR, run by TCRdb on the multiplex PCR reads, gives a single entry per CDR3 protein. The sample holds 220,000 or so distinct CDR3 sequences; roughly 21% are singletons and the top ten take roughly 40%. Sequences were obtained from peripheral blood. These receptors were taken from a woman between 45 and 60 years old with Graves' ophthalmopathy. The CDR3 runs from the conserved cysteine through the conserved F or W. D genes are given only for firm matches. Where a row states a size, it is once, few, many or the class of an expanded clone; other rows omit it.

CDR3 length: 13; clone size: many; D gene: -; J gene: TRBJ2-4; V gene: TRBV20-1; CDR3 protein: CSAIHGAKNIQYF; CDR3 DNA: TGCAGTGCTATACACGGAGCCAAAAACATTCAGTACTTC
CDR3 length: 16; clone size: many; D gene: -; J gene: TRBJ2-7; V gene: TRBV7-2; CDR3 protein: CASSLATGVTSYEQYF; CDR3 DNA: TGTGCCAGCAGCTTAGCGACGGGAGTTACATCCTACGAGCAGTACTTC
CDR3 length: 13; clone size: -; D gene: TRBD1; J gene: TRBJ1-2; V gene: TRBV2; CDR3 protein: CASSVGQLYGYTF; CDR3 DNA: TGTGCCAGCAGTGTGGGACAGCTCTATGGCTACACCTTC
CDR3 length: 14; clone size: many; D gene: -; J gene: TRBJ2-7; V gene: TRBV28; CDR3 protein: CASTLGAGSYEQYF; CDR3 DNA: TGTGCCAGCACCCTAGGGGCGGGGTCCTACGAGCAGTACTTC
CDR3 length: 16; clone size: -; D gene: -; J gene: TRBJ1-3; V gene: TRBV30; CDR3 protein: CAWRAQNRDSGNTIYF; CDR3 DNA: TGTGCCTGGAGAGCCCAAAACAGGGACTCTGGAAACACCATATATTTT
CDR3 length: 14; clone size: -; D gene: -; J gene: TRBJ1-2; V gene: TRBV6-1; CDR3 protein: CASRPAGSNYGYTF; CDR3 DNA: TGTGCCAGCAGACCCGCGGGATCCAACTATGGCTACACCTTC
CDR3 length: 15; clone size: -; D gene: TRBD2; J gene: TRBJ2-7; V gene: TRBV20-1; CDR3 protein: CSAIPGTSGRYEQYF; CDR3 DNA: TGCAGTGCTATACCAGGGACTAGCGGGAGATACGAGCAGTACTTC
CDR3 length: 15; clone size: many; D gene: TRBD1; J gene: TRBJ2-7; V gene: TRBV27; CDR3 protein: CASSLSTGASYEQYF; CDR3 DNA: TGTGCCAGCAGTTTATCCACAGGGGCTTCCTACGAGCAGTACTTC
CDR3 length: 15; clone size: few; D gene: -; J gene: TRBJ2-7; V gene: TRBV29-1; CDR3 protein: CSARGGDGDFYEQYF; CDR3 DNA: TGCAGCGCAAGGGGGGGGGACGGAGACTTCTACGAGCAGTACTTC
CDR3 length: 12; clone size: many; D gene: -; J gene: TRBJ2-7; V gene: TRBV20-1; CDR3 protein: CSAKTVSYEQYF; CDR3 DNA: TGCAGTGCTAAGACGGTCTCCTACGAGCAGTACTTC
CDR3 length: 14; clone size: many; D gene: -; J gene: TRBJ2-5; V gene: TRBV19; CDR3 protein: CASSQGPYQETQYF; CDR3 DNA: TGTGCCAGTAGCCAGGGACCGTACCAAGAGACCCAGTACTTC
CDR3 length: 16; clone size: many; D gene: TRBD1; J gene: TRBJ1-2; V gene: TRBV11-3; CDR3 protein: CASSLSSLDRADGYTF; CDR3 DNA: TGTGCCAGCAGCTTATCCTCCCTGGACAGGGCGGATGGCTACACCTTC
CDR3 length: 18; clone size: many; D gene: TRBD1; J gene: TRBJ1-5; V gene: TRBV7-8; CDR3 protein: CASSSPGQGNSRGQPQHF; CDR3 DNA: TGTGCCAGCAGCTCGCCGGGACAGGGGAATTCTCGAGGCCAGCCCCAGCATTTT
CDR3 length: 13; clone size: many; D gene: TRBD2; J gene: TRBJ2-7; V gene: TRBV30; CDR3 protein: CAWSPGTSNEQYF; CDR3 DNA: TGTGCCTGGAGCCCCGGGACTAGTAACGAGCAGTACTTC
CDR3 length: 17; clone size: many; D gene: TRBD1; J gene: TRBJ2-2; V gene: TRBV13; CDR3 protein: CASSLLRQGGSSGELFF; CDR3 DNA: TGTGCCAGCAGCTTACTTCGACAGGGTGGTTCGTCCGGGGAGCTGTTTTTT
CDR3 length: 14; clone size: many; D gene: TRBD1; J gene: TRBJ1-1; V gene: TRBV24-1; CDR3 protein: CATRGQGSDTEAFF; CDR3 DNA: TGTGCCACCAGGGGACAGGGGTCGGACACTGAAGCTTTCTTT
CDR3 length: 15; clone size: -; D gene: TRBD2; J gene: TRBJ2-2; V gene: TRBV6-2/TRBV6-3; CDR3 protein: CASSQRLAGGQWLFF; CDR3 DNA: TGTGCCAGCAGTCAAAGACTAGCGGGAGGGCAGTGGTTGTTTTTT
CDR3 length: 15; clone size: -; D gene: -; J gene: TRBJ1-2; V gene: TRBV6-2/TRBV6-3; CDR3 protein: CASRTHDSANYGYTF; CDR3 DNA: TGTGCCAGCAGAACCCATGACAGCGCTAACTATGGCTACACCTTC
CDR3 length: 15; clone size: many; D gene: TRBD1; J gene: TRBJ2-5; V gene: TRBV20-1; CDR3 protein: CSASSPGTGGETQYF; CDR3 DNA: TGCAGTGCTAGCAGCCCCGGGACAGGGGGAGAGACCCAGTACTTC
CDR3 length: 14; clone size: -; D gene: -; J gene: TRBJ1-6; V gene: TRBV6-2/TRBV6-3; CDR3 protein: CASRKTGDYSPLHF; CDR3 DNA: TGTGCCAGCAGGAAAACTGGGGACTATTCACCCCTCCACTTT
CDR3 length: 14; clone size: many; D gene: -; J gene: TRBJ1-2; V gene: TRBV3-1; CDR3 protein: CASSGTQLNYGYTF; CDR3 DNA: TGTGCCAGCAGCGGCACTCAGCTTAACTATGGCTACACCTTC
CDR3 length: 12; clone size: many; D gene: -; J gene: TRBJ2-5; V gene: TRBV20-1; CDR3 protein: CSARFRGGTQYF; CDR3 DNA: TGCAGTGCTAGGTTTCGGGGTGGGACCCAGTACTTC
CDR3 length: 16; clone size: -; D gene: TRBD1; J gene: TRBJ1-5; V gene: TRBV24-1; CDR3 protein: CATSDPGQGTNQPQHF; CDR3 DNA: TGTGCCACCAGTGATCCGGGACAGGGGACTAATCAGCCCCAGCATTTT
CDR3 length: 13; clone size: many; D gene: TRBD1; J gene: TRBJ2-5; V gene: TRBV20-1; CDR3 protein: CSASRDSQETQYF; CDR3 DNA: TGCAGTGCCAGCCGGGACAGTCAAGAGACCCAGTACTTC
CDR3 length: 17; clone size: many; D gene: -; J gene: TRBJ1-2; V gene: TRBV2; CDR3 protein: CASSEGRRRPTARGYTF; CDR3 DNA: TGTGCCAGCAGTGAAGGGAGGCGGAGGCCCACCGCTCGGGGCTACACCTTC
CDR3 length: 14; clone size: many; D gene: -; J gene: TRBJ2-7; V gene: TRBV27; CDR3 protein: CASSSGGKASEQYF; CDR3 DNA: TGTGCCAGCAGTTCGGGCGGGAAGGCTTCCGAGCAGTACTTC
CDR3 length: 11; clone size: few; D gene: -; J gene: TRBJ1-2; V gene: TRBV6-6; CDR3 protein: CASSSKYGYTF; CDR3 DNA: TGTGCCAGCAGTTCAAAATATGGCTACACCTTC
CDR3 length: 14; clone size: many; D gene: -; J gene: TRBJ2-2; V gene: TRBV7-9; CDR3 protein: CASSSTPGTGELFF; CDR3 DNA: TGTGCCAGCAGCTCTACGCCCGGCACCGGGGAGCTGTTTTTT
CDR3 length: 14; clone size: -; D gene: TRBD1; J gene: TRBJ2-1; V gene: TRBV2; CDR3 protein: CASSGQGAVNEQFF; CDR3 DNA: TGTGCCAGCAGTGGCCAGGGGGCTGTTAATGAGCAGTTCTTC
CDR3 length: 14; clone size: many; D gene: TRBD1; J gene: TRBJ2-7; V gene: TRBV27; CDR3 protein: CASSPRQGEGEQYF; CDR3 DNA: TGTGCCAGCAGTCCTCGACAGGGGGAAGGCGAGCAGTACTTC
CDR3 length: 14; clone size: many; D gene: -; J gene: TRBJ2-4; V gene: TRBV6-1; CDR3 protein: CASSGTPNQNIQYF; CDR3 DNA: TGTGCCAGCAGCGGGACTCCCAACCAAAACATTCAGTACTTC
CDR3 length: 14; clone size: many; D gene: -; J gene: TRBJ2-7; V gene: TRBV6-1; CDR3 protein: CASSEGFVSYEQYF; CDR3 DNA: TGTGCCAGCAGTGAAGGATTCGTCTCCTACGAGCAGTACTTC
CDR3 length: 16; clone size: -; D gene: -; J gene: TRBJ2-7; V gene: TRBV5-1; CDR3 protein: CASSFPLSGDPYEQYF; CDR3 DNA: TGCGCCAGCAGCTTCCCGCTATCGGGAGATCCCTACGAGCAGTACTTC
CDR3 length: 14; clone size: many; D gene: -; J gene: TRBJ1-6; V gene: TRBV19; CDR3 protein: CASRQKDRNSPLHF; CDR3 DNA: TGTGCCAGTAGGCAAAAAGATAGGAATTCACCCCTCCACTTT
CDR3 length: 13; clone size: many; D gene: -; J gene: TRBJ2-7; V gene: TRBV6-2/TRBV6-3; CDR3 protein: CASSDGGPYEQYF; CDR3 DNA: TGTGCCAGCAGTGACGGGGGACCCTACGAGCAGTACTTC
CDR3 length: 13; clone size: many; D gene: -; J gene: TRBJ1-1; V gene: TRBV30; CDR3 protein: CAWMFQTDTEAFF; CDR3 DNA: TGTGCCTGGATGTTTCAGACGGATACTGAAGCTTTCTTT
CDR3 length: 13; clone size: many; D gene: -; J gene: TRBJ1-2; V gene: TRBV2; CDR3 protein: CASSTDGDYGYTF; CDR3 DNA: TGTGCCAGCAGTACGGACGGCGACTATGGCTACACCTTC
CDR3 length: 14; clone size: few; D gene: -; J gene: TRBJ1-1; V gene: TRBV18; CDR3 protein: CASSVGGGITEAFF; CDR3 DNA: TGTGCCAGCTCGGTTGGGGGCGGAATCACTGAAGCTTTCTTT
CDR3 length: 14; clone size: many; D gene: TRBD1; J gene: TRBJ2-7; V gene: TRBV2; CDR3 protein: CASLGQAISYEQYF; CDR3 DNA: TGTGCCAGCCTTGGACAGGCGATCTCCTACGAGCAGTACTTC
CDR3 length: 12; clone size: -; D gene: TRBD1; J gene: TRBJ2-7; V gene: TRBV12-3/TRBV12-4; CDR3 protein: CASSPTGQEQYF; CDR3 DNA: TGTGCCAGCAGCCCGACAGGGCAAGAGCAGTACTTC
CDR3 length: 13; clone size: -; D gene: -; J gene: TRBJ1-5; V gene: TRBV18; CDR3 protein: CASSPDENQPQHF; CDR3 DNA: TGTGCCAGCTCACCTGATGAGAATCAGCCCCAGCATTTT
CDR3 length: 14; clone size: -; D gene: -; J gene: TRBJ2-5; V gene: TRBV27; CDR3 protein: CASTPRRGVGTQYF; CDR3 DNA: TGTGCCAGCACCCCGCGGCGCGGGGTTGGGACCCAGTACTTC
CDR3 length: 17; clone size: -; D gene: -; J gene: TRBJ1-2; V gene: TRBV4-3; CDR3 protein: CASSQDYGDRLGHGYTF; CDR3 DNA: TGCGCCAGCAGCCAAGATTACGGAGACAGGCTGGGTCACGGCTACACCTTC
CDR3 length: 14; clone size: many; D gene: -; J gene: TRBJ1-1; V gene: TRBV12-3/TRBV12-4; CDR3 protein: CASRPQGGSAEAFF; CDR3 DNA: TGTGCCAGCAGGCCCCAAGGGGGAAGTGCTGAAGCTTTCTTT
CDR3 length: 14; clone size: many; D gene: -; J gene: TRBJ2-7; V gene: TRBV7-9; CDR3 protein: CASSPATSAYEQYF; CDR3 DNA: TGTGCCAGCAGCCCCGCGACTTCAGCCTACGAGCAGTACTTC
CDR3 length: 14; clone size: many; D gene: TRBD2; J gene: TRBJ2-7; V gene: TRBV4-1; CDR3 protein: CASRVAGGSYEQYF; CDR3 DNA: TGCGCCAGCAGAGTAGCGGGAGGCTCCTACGAGCAGTACTTC
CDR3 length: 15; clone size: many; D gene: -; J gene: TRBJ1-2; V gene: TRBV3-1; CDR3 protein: CASSRKSQGSYGYTF; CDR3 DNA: TGTGCCAGCAGCCGTAAAAGTCAGGGAAGTTATGGCTACACCTTC
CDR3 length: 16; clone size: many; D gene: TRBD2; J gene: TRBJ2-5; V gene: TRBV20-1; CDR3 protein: CSARVLAGVSGETQYF; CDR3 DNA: TGCAGTGCTAGAGTCTTAGCGGGAGTATCGGGAGAGACCCAGTACTTC
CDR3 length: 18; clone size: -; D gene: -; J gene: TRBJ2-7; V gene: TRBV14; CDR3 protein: CASNSSDKPRAPPYEQYF; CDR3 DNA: TGTGCCAGCAATTCCAGCGACAAACCTAGAGCGCCTCCCTACGAGCAGTACTTC
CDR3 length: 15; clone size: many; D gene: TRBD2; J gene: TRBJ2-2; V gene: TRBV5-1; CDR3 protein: CASQPGLAATGELFF; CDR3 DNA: TGCGCCAGCCAACCGGGACTAGCGGCCACCGGGGAGCTGTTTTTT
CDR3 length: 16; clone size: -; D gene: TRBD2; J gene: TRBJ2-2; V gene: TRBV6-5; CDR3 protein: CASSYPAGEGTGELFF; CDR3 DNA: TGTGCCAGCAGTTACCCAGCGGGAGAAGGAACCGGGGAGCTGTTTTTT
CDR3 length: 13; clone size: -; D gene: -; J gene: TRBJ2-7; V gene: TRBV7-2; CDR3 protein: CASSLVPSYEQYF; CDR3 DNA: TGCGCCAGCAGCTTGGTTCCATCCTACGAGCAGTACTTC